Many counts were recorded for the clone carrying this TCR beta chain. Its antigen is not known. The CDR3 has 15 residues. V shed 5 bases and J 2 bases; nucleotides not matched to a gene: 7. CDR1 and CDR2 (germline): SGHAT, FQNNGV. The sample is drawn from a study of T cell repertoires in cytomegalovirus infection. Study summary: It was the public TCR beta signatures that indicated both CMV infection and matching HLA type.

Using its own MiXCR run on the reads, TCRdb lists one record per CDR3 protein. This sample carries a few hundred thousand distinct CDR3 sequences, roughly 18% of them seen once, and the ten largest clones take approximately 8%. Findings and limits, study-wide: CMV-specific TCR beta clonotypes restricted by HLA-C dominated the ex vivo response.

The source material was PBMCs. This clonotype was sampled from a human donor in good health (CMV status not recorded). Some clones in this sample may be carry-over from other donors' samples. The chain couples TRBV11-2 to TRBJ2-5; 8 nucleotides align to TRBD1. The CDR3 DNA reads TGTGCCAGCAGCGACACTAGGACAGGGCAAGAGACCCAGTACTTC. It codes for CASSDTRTGQETQYF. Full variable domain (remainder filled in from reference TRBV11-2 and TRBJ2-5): EAGVAQSPRYKIIEKRQSVAFWCNPISGHATLYWYQQILGQGPKLLIQFQNNGVVDDSQLPKDRFSAERLKGVDSTLKIQPAKLEDSAVYLCASSDTRTGQETQYFGPGTRLLVL.